The TCR beta chain under discussion was sequenced for a study of blood T cell repertoires in COVID-19 (dated by TCRdb to 2020 to 2021). Some background on the complete study: Samples covering the acute and convalescent phases of COVID-19 were provided by collaborators in the United States, Italy and Spain. The samples were drawn from two sources: the first 160 participants of the ongoing ImmuneRACE study, and 1,200 or so subjects contributed by 6 global collaborators. HLA class I and class II types, where available, came from metadata supplied by the sample provider rather than from assay-based typing. The repertoires were released in a freely available public database intended as a resource for research on the immune response to SARS-CoV-2. The prospective study material was composed of cDNA or gDNA derived from T cells, B-cell-depleted T cells, or PBMCs. Subjects who had been exposed to COVID-19, were actively infected with it, or had recovered from it provided the deeply sampled blood TCRbeta repertoires that made up the dataset. A de-identified subject ID, COVID-19 status, age in years and sex were almost always included in the sample metadata.

For CDR1 and CDR2, the germline V gene lists LGHNA and YNFKEQ. The CDR3 runs 16 amino acids, cysteine and phenylalanine included. The sequence is cut down to CDR3 DNA, 48 bases in frame from base 1. Clipping removes 2 bases from V and 4 bases from J, with 5 as the unmatched junction base count. The immunoSEQ Assay, a bias-controlled multiplex PCR, was used to amplify TCRbeta CDR3 regions from genomic DNA. The authors' pipeline ran thus. Within the assay, amplification of reference gene primers was used to estimate how many nucleated cells each sample contained. To quantify the absolute abundance of each unique TCRbeta CDR3 rearrangement, sequence reads were collapsed and filtered. For each sample, productive Simpson clonality was calculated as the square root of Simpson's diversity index over productive rearrangements. In TCRdb, the immuneACCESS table is reduced to in-frame sequences with V and J assigned. These tables do not hold every clone; where another copy was compared, an unresolved V gene accounts for under half, and the others remain unexplained. V, J and clone size were drawn from that table, and D and trimming were deduced from the DNA. The sample data list fewer than 450,000 clones, and about 90% of these were observed just once. Just under 6.5% of the sample is held by the ten biggest clonotypes.

For this clone: The target of this receptor is not known. The input lacks base qualities; no much larger clone sits a single base away.

Study-wide findings and limitations: The quantity of clinical and demographic metadata differed by source and by participant and was supplied without curation.

One collaborating source in Seattle enrolled patients during active infection and followed them longitudinally through the course of disease. Each collaborating institution followed its own protocols to collect whole blood in K2EDTA tubes. For TCRbeta analysis, collaborator samples were shipped as frozen whole blood, as isolated PBMCs, or as DNA extracted from either sample type. In this chain, TRBV4-2 is recombined with TRBJ1-5, and 10 junctional nucleotides match TRBD1. The clonotype originates from a woman between 45 and 65 years old with COVID-19, enrolled during active disease. Sequencing used peripheral blood. The nucleotide sequence reads TGTGCCAGCAGCCAAAAGGGACAGGGGCTAAATCAGCCCCAGCATTTT. Translated, it gives CASSQKGQGLNQPQHF.